Each of the 19 T cell receptor beta chains below was sequenced from the same sample in a study of response to subunit inactivated influenza vaccine (dated by TCRdb to the late 2010s). The library was produced with RT-PCR. The listed sequencing device is Illumina HiSeq 2500. TCRdb reprocessing: public reads trimmed at Q25 with fastp, clones called with MiXCR, in-frame beta chains kept. CDR3 protein sequences are deduplicated, and each keeps its most common genes and DNA. The table for this sample lists 550,000 to 800,000 distinct CDR3 sequences; approximately 13% of them were counted only once. Approximately 6.5% of the sample is in the top ten clones. The sequenced sample was PBMCs from blood, obtained around 14 days before vaccination. These TCRs come from a man aged 45 to 65 who received an inactivated influenza vaccine. Donor details come from another sample of the same person, matched by shared clones.

This clonotype has a handful of counts. This chain links TRBV11-2 with TRBJ2-7, with 8 bases fitting TRBD1. Germline V gives CDR1 SGHAT, CDR2 FQNNGV. Trimming removed 6 bases from V and 5 bases from J; junction bases left unmatched: 12. The CDR3 sequence is 15 residues long. The CDR3 bases are TGTGCCAGCAGTTACACAGGGGGGTCCCTCCACGAGCAGTACTTC. Its protein is CASSYTGGSLHEQYF.

This clonotype showed up just a few times. This chain uses TRBV5-5 with TRBJ1-5; no definite D call. V dropped 4 bases and J dropped 0 bases, with 11 bases sitting between them. Germline loops: CDR1 SGHKS, CDR2 YYEKEE (reference sequence). The CDR3 spans 15 residues. CDR3 nucleotides: TGTGCCAGCAGCCCGACATTGCTTAGCAATCAGCCCCAGCATTTT. Translated: CASSPTLLSNQPQHF.

This clonotype showed up just a few times. The rearrangement links TRBV6-5 to TRBJ1-1, with unresolved D. CDR3 length: 18 residues. V dropped 3 bases and J dropped 4 bases, with 24 bases sitting between them. Germline V gene data show CDR1 as MNHEY and CDR2 as SVGAGI. The CDR3 nucleotides are TGTGCCAGCAGTTATTCGACGGATCGAGCGGGCAGCGGCACTGAAGCTTTCTTT. Its translation: CASSYSTDRAGSGTEAFF.

This clonotype occurred a few times. V gene TRBV6-2 or TRBV6-3 combines with J gene TRBJ2-1; D remains ambiguous. Germline V gene sequence: CDR1 MNHEY, CDR2 SVGEGT. Trimming left V 2 bases short and J 7 bases short, with 6 bases between. The CDR3 has 12 amino acids. This chain's CDR3 is CASSYGKNEQFF. In nucleotides, the CDR3 is TGTGCCAGCAGTTACGGTAAGAATGAGCAGTTCTTC.

This clonotype has only a few counts. This sequence joins TRBV6-1 and TRBJ1-4; 7 nucleotides line up with TRBD1. CDR3 length equals 13 residues. The trim removed 6 bases at V and 8 bases at J, leaving 6 bases unmatched. Germline CDR1 reads MNHNS; CDR2 reads SASEGT. This CDR3 is CASSRQGREKLFF. The CDR3, as DNA: TGTGCCAGCAGCAGACAGGGTCGAGAAAAACTGTTTTTT.

This clonotype came up a few times. The CDR3 DNA reads as TGCAGTGCACCGGCTAGCGGGGATGAGCAGTTCTTC. It is translated as CSAPASGDEQFF. The rearrangement links TRBV20-1 to TRBJ2-1; the match to TRBD2 covers 9 bases. The ends lost 6 bases at V and 8 bases at J; junction bases unmatched: 5. The CDR3 spans 12 residues. Germline CDR1 and CDR2: DFQATT and SNEGSKA (reference sequence).

J is TRBJ2-3 and V is TRBV4-2, with TRBD2 identical over 10 bases. V gave up 1 base and J gave up 2 bases; unmatched junction bases: 3. This CDR3 is built from 16 residues. Per germline, CDR1 LGHNA and CDR2 YNFKEQ. CDR3 in amino acids: CASSQAAGGTTDTQYF. CDR3 in DNA: TGTGCCAGCAGCCAAGCAGCGGGAGGGACCACAGATACGCAGTATTTT.

This clonotype was detected only a few times. The CDR3 reads CSARDWRPASVAGTDTQYF. In DNA form, the CDR3 reads TGCAGTGCTAGAGATTGGCGTCCCGCTAGCGTCGCTGGCACAGATACGCAGTATTTT. The chain carries TRBV20-1 and TRBJ2-3; tentatively, D is TRBD2 (6 bases). V dropped 0 bases and J dropped 1 base, with 23 bases sitting between them. CDR1 is DFQATT and CDR2 is SNEGSKA in the germline V gene (reference sequence). This CDR3 has 19 residues.

This clonotype was picked up a small number of times. The rearrangement joins TRBV20-1 to TRBJ1-4, with TRBD1 as a possible D gene (6 bases). In germline, CDR1 is DFQATT, CDR2 SNEGSKA (reference sequence). The CDR3 is made up of 14 amino acids. The V end was cut by 5 bases, the J end by 10 bases, with 20 bases between. CDR3 loop: CSAAGDPTGRKLFF. The CDR3 DNA reads as TGCAGTGCTGCCGGGGATCCTACAGGGCGAAAACTGTTTTTT.

This clonotype occurred a few times. This chain links TRBV5-6 with TRBJ2-5; tentative D call: TRBD2 (6 bases). There are 16 residues in the CDR3. CDR1 and CDR2 (germline): SGHDT, YYEEEE. Trimming shortened V by 0 bases and J by 5 bases, and 17 bases separated the two germline ends. CDR3 amino acids: CASSLGSGSAIETQYF. The DNA for the CDR3 is TGTGCCAGCAGCTTGGGCTCCGGGAGCGCCATTGAGACCCAGTACTTC.

This clonotype occurred a few times. The chain is built from TRBV28 and TRBJ2-7; 8 bases fit TRBD1. Trimming removed 4 bases from V and 6 bases from J; junction bases left unmatched: 11. Looked up from germline, CDR1 is MDHEN and CDR2 is SYDVKM. The CDR3 is made up of 15 amino acids. The CDR3 sequence is CASSSTRTGKGEQYF. The CDR3, as DNA: TGTGCCAGCAGTTCTACCCGGACAGGGAAAGGCGAGCAGTACTTC.

The chain links TRBV5-1 to TRBJ2-7; 9 bases align to TRBD1. This CDR3 is built from 16 residues. Unmatched junction bases numbered 14, after V lost 4 bases and J lost 6 bases. Germline values: CDR1 SGHRS, CDR2 YFSETQ. For the CDR3, the DNA is TGCGCCAGCAGCCCAGGGACAGGGCGGGCGACGAGCGAGCAGTACTTC. Translation: CASSPGTGRATSEQYF.

The chain is built from TRBV6-2 or TRBV6-3 and TRBJ2-3; D might be TRBD1 (5 bases). From germline, CDR1 is MNHEY and CDR2 SVGEGT. This CDR3 is 14 amino acids long. V was shortened by 2 bases and J by 0 bases, with 6 bases between the two germline ends. The CDR3 loop is CASSYQGSTDTQYF. In nucleotides, the CDR3 is TGTGCCAGCAGTTACCAGGGTAGCACAGATACGCAGTATTTT.

This clonotype has more than one count but fewer than ten. This sequence joins TRBV28 and TRBJ2-3, with a tentative D call TRBD1 (5 bases). V lost 1 base, J lost 0 bases, and 8 bases lay in between. Germline values: CDR1 MDHEN, CDR2 SYDVKM. The CDR3 extends over 15 amino acids. The CDR3 DNA follows: TGTGCCAGCAGTTTATCCAGGGTTAGCACAGATACGCAGTATTTT. It specifies CASSLSRVSTDTQYF.

This clonotype was counted only a few times. The chain uses TRBV5-1 and TRBJ2-6, with D perhaps TRBD2 (6 bases). The CDR3 extends over 16 amino acids. Germline CDR1 reads SGHRS; CDR2 reads YFSETQ. The germline V and J ends were trimmed by 0 bases and 3 bases, with 10 bases remaining between them. The DNA for the CDR3 is TGCGCCAGCAGCTTGGTTGGGGGACTTGGGGCCAACGTCCTGACTTTC. Protein: CASSLVGGLGANVLTF.

The rearrangement joins TRBV7-8 to TRBJ2-3; D is possibly TRBD2 (6 bases). The length of the CDR3 is 17 residues. CDR1 SGHVS and CDR2 FQNEAQ come from the germline V gene. V was shortened by 5 bases and J by 3 bases, with 21 bases between the two germline ends. As DNA, the CDR3 is TGTGCCAGCAGCCCAGTGGGGACGGGGGACCGAACAGATACGCAGTATTTT. It codes for CASSPVGTGDRTDTQYF.

This rearrangement joins TRBV6-2 or TRBV6-3 to TRBJ2-7, with 11 bases matching TRBD2. The CDR3 loop spans 16 amino acids. Germline lookup yields CDR1 MNHEY and CDR2 SVGEGT. The J segment lost 6 bases and the V segment lost 5 bases, leaving 12 bases of the junction unmatched. The CDR3 DNA follows: TGTGCCAGCAGTCTTCCCGTTACTAGCGGGAGAAGCGAGCAGTACTTC. Translation: CASSLPVTSGRSEQYF.

This chain joins TRBV28 and TRBJ2-2; TRBD1 agrees at 9 bases. CDR3 length equals 15 residues. The germline V gene has CDR1 MDHEN and CDR2 SYDVKM. Germline trimming cut 3 bases from V and 11 bases from J; bases unmatched to any gene: 10. This chain's CDR3 is CASSFFGTGFGELFF. CDR3 coding DNA: TGTGCCAGCAGTTTCTTCGGGACAGGGTTTGGAGAGCTGTTTTTT. The full variable domain, with the rest looked up from reference TRBV28 and TRBJ2-2, is DVKVTQSSRYLVKRTGEKVFLECVQDMDHENMFWYRQDPGLGLRLIYFSYDVKMKEKGDIPEGYSVSREKKERFSLILESASTNQTSMYLCASSFFGTGFGELFFGEGSRLTVL.

This clonotype was detected a few times. This chain links TRBV28 with TRBJ2-2, with TRBD1 as a possible D gene (6 bases). The CDR3 runs 13 residues. V lost 5 bases to trimming and J lost 10 bases, with 14 bases between them. The germline gives CDR1 MDHEN, CDR2 SYDVKM. Here the CDR3 reads CASSLTGGAELFF. The CDR3 DNA is TGTGCCAGCAGTCTGACAGGTGGCGCGGAGCTGTTTTTT.